This T cell receptor (beta chain) was found in a study of blood T cells in healthy people across ages. The CDR3 contains 14 residues. Trimming took off 5 bases at V and 1 base at J, with 14 bases between the two ends. The germline CDR1 and CDR2 sequences are DFQATT and SNEGSKA (reference sequence). With a J-beta primer mix and a sample-barcoded 5' primer, a second PCR ran 7 to 11 cycles. Samples each returned at least 2.5 million CDR3-containing paired-end reads. TCRdb ran MiXCR on the 5' RACE reads and lists one entry per CDR3 protein. The sample includes some 700,000 distinct CDR3 sequences, about a fifth seen only once; the top ten take roughly 22%. This clonotype has a handful of counts. Per-sample PBMC isolation yielded at least 7 million cells.

The origin of this receptor is a man between 65 and 79 years old in good health. Input material: blood. V and J are TRBV20-1 and TRBJ1-1, with a possible D match to TRBD1 (5 bases). CDR3 region: CSAAPGGRNTEAFF. DNA of the CDR3: TGCAGTGCTGCGCCGGGGGGAAGGAACACTGAAGCTTTCTTT.